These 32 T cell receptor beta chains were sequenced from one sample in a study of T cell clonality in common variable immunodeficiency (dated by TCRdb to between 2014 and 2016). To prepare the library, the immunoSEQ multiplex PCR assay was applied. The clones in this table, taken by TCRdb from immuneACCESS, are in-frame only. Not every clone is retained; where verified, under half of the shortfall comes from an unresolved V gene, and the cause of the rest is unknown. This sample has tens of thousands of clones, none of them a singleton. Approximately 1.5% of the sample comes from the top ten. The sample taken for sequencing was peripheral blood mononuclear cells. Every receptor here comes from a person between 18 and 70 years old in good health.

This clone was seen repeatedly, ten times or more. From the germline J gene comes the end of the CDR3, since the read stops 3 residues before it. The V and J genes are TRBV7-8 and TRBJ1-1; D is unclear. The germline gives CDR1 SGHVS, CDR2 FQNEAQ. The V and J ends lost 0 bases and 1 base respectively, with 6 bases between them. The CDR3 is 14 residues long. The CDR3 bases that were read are TGTGCCAGCAGCTTAGCTGGGCAGAACACTGAA. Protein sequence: CASSLAGQNTE. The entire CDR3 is CASSLAGQNTEAFF.

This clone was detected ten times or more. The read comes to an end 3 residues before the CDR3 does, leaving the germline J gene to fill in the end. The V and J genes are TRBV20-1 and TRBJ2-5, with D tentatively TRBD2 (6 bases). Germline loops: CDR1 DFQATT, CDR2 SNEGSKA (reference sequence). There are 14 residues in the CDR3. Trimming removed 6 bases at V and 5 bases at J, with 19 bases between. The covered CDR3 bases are TGCAGTGCCCCGGGACTCGAAAAACTGGAGACC. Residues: CSAPGLEKLET. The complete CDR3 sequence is CSAPGLEKLETQYF.

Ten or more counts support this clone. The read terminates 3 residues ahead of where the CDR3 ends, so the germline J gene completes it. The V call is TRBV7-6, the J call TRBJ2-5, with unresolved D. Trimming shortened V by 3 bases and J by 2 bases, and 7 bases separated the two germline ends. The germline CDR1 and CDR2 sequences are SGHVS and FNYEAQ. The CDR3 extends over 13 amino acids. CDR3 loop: CASSLRNQETQYF. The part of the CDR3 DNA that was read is TGTGCCAGCAGCTTGCGGAATCAAGAGACC.

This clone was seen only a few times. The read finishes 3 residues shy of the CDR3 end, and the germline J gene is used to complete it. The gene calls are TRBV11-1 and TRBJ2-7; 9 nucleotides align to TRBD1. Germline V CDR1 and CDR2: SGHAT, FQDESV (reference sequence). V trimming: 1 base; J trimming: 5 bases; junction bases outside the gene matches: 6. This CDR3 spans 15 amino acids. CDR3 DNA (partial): TGTGCCAGCAGCTTAGTGGGACAGGGTAACCACGAG. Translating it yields CASSLVGQGNHE. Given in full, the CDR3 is CASSLVGQGNHEQYF.

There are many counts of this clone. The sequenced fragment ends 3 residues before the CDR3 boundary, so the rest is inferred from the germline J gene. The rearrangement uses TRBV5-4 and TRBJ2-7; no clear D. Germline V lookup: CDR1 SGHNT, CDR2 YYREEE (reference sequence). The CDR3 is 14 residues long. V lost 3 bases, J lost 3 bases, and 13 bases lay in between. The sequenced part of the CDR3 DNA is TGTGCCAGCAGCTCCAATACACCCATCTACGAG. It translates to CASSSNTPIYE. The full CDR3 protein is CASSSNTPIYEQYF.

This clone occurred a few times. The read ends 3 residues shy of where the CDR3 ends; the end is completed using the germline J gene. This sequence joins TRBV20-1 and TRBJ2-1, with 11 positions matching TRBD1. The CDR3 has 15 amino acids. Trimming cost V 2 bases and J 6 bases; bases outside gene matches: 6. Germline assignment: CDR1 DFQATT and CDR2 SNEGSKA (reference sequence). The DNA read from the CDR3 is TGCAGTGCTAGAACCGGGACAGGGGGTAGCAATGAG. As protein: CSARTGTGGSNE. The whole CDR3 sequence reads CSARTGTGGSNEQFF.

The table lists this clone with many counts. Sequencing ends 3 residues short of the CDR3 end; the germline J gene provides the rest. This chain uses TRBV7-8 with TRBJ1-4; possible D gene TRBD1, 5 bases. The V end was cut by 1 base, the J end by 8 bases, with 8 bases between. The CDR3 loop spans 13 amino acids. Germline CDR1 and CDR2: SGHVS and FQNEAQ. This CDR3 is CASSLVGGEKLFF. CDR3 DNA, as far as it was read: TGTGCCAGCAGCTTAGTCGGGGGGGAAAAA. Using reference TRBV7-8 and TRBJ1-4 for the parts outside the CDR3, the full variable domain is GAGVSQSPRYKVAKRGQDVALRCDPISGHVSLFWYQQALGQGPEFLTYFQNEAQLDKSGLPSDRFFAERPEGSVSTLKIQRTQQEDSAVYLCASSLVGGEKLFFGSGTQLSVL.

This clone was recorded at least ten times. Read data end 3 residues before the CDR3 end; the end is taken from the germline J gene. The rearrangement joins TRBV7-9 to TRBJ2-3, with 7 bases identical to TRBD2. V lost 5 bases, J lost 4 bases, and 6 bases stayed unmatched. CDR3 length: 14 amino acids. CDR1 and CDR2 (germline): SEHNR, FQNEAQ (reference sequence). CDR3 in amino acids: CASSPWTSSDTQYF. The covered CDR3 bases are TGTGCCAGCAGCCCCTGGACTAGTTCAGATACG.

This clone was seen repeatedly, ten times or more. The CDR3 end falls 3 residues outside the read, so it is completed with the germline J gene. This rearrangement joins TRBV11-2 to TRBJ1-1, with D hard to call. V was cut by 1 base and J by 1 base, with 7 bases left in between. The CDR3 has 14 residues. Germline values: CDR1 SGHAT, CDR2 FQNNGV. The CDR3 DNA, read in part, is TGTGCCAGCAGCTTAGGACTGACGAACACTGAA. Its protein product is CASSLGLTNTE. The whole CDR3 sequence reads CASSLGLTNTEAFF.

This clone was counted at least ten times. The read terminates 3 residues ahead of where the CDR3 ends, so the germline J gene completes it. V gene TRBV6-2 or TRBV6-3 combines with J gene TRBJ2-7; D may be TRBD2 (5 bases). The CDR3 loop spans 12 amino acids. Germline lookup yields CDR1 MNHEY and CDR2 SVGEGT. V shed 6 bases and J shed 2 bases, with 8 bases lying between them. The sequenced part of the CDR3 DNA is TGTGCCAGCAGAACGGGGACCTACGAG. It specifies CASRTGTYE. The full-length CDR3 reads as CASRTGTYEQYF.

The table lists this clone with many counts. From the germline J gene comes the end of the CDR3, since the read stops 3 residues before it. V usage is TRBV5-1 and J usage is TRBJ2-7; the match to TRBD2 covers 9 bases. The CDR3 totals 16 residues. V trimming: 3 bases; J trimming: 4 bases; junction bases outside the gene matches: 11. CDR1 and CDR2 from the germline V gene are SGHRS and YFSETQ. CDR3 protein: CASSSDGGGAKYEQYF. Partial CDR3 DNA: TGCGCCAGCAGCTCGGACGGCGGGGGGGCAAAATACGAG.

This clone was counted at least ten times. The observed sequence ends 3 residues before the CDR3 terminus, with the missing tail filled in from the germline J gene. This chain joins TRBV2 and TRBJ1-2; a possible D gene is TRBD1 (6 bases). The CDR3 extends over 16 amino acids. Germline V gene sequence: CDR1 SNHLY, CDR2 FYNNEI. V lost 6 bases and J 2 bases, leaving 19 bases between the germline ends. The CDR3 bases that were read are TGTGCCAGCAGGGGGCGGGCCTGGACAGCAAACTATGGC. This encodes CASRGRAWTANYG. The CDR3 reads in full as CASRGRAWTANYGYTF.

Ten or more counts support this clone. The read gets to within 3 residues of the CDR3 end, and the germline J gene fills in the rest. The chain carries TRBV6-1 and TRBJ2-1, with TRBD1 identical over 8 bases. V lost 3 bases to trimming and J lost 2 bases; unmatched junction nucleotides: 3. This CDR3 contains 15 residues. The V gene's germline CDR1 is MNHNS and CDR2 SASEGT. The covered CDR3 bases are TGTGCCAGCAGTGAGGCAGGGGGCACCTACAATGAG. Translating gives CASSEAGGTYNE. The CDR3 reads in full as CASSEAGGTYNEQFF.

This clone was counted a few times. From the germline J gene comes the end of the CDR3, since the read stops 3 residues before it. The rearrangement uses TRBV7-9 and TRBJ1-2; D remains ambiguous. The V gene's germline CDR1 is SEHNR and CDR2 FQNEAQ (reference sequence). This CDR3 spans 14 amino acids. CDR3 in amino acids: CASRPASGIYDYTF. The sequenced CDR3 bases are TGTGCCAGCAGGCCAGCTAGCGGGATCTACGAC.

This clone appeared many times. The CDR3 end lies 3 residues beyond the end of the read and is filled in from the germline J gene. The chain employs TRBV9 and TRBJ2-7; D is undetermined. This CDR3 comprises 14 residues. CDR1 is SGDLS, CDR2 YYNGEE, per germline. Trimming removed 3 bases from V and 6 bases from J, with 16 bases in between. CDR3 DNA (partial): TGTGCCAGCAGCGCTGCTCCTTACAGTCTCGAG. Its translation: CASSAAPYSLE. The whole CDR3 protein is CASSAAPYSLEQYF. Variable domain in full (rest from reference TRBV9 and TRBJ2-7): DSGVTQTPKHLITATGQRVTLRCSPRSGDLSVYWYQQSLDQGLQFLIQYYNGEERAKGNILERFSAQQFPDLHSELNLSSLELGDSALYFCASSAAPYSLEQYFGPGTRLTVT.

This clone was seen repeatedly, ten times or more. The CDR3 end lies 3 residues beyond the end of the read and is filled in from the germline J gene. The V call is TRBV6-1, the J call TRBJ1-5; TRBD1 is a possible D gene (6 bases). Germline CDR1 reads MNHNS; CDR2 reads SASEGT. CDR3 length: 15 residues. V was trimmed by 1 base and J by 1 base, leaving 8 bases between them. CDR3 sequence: CASSEGRGSNQPQHF. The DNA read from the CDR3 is TGTGCCAGCAGTGAAGGGAGGGGGAGCAATCAGCCC.

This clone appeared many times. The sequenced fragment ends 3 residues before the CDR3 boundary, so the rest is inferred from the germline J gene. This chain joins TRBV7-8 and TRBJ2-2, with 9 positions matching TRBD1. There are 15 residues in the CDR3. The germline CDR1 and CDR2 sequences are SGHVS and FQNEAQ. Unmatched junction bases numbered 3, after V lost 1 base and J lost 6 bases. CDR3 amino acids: CASSLEQGAAGELFF. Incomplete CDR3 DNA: TGTGCCAGCAGCTTAGAACAGGGGGCGGCCGGGGAG.

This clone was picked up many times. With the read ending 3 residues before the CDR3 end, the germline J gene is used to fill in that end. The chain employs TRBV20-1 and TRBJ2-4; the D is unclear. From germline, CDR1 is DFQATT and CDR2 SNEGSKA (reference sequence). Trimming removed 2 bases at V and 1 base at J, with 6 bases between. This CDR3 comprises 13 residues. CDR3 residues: CSARLVAKNIQYF. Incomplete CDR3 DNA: TGCAGTGCTAGACTAGTGGCCAAAAACATT.

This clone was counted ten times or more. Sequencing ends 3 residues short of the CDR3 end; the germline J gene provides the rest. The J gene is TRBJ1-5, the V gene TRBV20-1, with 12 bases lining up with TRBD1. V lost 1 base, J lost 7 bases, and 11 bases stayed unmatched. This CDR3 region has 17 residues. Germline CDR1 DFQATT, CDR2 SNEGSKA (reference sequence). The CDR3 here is CSARGGTGGVSSQPQHF. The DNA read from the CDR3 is TGCAGTGCTAGAGGGGGGACAGGGGGCGTGTCTTCCCAGCCC.

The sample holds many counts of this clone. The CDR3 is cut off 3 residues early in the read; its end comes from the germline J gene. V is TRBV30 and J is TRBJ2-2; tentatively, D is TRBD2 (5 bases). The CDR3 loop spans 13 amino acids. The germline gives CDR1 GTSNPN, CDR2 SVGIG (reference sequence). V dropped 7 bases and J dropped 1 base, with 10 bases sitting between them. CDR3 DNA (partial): TGTGCCTACCCGGCGGGGAACACCGGGGAG. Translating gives CAYPAGNTGE. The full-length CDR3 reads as CAYPAGNTGELFF.

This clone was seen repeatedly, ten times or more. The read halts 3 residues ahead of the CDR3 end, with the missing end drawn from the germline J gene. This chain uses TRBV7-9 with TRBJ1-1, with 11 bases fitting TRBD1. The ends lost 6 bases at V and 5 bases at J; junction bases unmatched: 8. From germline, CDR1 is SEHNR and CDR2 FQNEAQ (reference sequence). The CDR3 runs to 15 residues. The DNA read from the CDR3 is TGTGCCAGCAGTCAGGACAGGGGGCGTGGAACTGAA. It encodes CASSQDRGRGTE. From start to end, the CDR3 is CASSQDRGRGTEAFF.

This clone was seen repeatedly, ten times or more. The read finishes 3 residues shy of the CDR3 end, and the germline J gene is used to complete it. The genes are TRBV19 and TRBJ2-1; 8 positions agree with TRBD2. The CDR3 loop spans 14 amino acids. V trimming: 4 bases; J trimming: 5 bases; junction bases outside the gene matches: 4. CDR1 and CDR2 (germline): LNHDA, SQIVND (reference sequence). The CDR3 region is CASSSGGFHNEQFF. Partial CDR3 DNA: TGTGCCAGTAGTAGCGGGGGGTTCCACAATGAG.

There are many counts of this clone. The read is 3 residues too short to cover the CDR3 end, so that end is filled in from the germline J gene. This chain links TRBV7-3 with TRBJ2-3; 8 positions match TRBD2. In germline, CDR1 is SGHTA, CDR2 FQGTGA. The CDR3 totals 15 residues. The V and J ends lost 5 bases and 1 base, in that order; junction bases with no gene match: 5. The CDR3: CASSKTSDRTDTQYF. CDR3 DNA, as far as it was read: TGTGCCAGCAGCAAGACTAGCGACCGCACAGATACG.

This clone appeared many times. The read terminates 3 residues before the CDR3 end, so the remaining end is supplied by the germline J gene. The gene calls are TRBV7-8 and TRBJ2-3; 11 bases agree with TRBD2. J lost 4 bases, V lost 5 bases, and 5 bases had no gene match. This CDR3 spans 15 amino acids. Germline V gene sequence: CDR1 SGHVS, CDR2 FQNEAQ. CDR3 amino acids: CASSPLAGGPDTQYF. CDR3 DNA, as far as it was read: TGTGCCAGCAGCCCCCTAGCGGGGGGCCCAGATACG.

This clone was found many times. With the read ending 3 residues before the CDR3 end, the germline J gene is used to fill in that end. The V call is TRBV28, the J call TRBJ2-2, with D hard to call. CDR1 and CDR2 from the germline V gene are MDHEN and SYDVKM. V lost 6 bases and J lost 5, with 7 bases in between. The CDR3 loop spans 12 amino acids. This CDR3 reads CASRLGTGELFF. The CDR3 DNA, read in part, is TGTGCCAGCAGACTCGGGACCGGGGAG.

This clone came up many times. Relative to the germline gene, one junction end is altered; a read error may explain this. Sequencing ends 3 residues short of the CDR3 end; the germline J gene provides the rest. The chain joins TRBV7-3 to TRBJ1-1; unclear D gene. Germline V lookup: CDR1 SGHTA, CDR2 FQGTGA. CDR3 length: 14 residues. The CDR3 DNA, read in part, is TGTGCCAGCAGCCTAACCCCAGGCGACACTGAA. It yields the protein CASSLTPGDTE. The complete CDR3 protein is CASSLTPGDTEAFF.

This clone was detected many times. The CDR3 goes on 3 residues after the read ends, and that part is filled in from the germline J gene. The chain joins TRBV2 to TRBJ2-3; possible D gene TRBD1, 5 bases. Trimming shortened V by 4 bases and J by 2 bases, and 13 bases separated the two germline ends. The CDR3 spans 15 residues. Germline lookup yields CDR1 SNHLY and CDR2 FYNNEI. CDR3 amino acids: CASSVNRNPTDTQYF. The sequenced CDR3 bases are TGTGCCAGCAGTGTCAACAGGAATCCCACAGATACG.

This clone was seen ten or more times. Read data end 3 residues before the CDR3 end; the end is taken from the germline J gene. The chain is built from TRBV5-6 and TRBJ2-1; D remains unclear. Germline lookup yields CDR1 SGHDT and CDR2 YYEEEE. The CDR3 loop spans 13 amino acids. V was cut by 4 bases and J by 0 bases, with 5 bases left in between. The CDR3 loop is CASSPPSYNEQFF. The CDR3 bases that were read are TGTGCCAGCAGCCCTCCCTCCTACAATGAG.

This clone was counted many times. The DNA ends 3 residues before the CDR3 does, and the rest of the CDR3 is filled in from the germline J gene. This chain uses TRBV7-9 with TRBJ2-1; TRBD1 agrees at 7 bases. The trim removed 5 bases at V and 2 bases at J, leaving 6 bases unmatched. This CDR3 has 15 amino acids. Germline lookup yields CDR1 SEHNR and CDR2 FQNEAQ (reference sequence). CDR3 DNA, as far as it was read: TGTGCCAGCAGCCCCCCGGGGACAGCCTACAATGAG. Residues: CASSPPGTAYNE. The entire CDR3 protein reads CASSPPGTAYNEQFF. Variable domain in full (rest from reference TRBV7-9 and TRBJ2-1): DTGVSQNPRHKITKRGQNVTFRCDPISEHNRLYWYRQTLGQGPEFLTYFQNEAQLEKSRLLSDRFSAERPKGSFSTLEIQRTEQGDSAMYLCASSPPGTAYNEQFFGPGTRLTVL.

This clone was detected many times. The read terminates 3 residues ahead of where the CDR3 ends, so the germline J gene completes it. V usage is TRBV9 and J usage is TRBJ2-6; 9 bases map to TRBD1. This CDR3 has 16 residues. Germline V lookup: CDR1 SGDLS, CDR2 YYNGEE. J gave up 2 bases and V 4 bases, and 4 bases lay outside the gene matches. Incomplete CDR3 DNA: TGTGCCAGCAGCCTCACAGGGGGCGCTGGGGCCAACGTC. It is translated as CASSLTGGAGANV. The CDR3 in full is CASSLTGGAGANVLTF. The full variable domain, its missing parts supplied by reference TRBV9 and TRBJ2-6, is DSGVTQTPKHLITATGQRVTLRCSPRSGDLSVYWYQQSLDQGLQFLIQYYNGEERAKGNILERFSAQQFPDLHSELNLSSLELGDSALYFCASSLTGGAGANVLTFGAGSRLTVL.

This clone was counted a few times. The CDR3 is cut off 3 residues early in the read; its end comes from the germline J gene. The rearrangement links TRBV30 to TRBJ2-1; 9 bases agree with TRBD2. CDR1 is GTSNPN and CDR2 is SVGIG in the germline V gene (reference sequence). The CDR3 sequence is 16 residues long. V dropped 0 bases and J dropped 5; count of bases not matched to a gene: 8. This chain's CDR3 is CAWSVRGTSSNNEQFF. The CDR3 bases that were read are TGTGCCTGGAGTGTACGAGGGACTAGCAGCAACAATGAG. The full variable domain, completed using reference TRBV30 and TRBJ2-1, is SQTIHQWPATLVQPVGSPLSLECTVEGTSNPNLYWYRQAAGRGLQLLFYSVGIGQISSEVPQNLSASRPQDRQFILSSKKLLLSDSGFYLCAWSVRGTSSNNEQFFGPGTRLTVL.

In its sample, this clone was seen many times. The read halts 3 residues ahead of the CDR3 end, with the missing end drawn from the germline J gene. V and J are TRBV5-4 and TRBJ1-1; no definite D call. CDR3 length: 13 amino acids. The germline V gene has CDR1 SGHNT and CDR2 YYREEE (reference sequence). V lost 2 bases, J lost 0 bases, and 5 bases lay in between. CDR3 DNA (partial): TGTGCCAGCAGCTTCTCGTTGAACACTGAA. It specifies CASSFSLNTE. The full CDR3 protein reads CASSFSLNTEAFF.